These 30 T cell receptor beta chains share one sample of origin, sequenced in a study of T cell responses to AZD1222 COVID-19 vaccine. TCRdb's copy holds only in-frame clones and misses some; the assay was immunoSEQ multiplex PCR. The sample lists roughly 90,000 clones; around 90% were seen once. Here the sequenced sample was peripheral blood, taken on day 0 of MenACWY control vaccination. These receptors came from an adult in good health.

V usage is TRBV7-3 and J usage is TRBJ2-2; D not certain. CDR1 SGHTA and CDR2 FQGTGA come from the germline V gene. This CDR3 spans 14 amino acids. Trimming took 3 bases from V and 0 from J, leaving 5 bases between them. CDR3 region: CASSLGTNTGELFF. CDR3 nucleotides: TGTGCCAGCAGCTTGGGGACGAACACCGGGGAGCTGTTTTTT.

The genes are TRBV7-9 and TRBJ2-3; 13 nucleotides agree with TRBD2. J lost 5 bases, V lost 5 bases, and 1 base had no gene match. This CDR3 spans 14 amino acids. Per germline, CDR1 SEHNR and CDR2 FQNEAQ (reference sequence). For the CDR3, the DNA is TGTGCCAGCAGCACTAGCGGGAGGGTAGATACGCAGTATTTT. Protein product: CASSTSGRVDTQYF.

The J gene is TRBJ1-4, the V gene TRBV12-3 or TRBV12-4; perhaps TRBD1 as D (6 bases). The CDR3 is made up of 13 amino acids. Trimming took 3 bases from V and 5 from J, leaving 7 bases between them. The CDR3 nucleotides read TGTGCCAGCAGTTTTGGGGGCAATGAAAAACTGTTTTTT. Translation gives CASSFGGNEKLFF.

The V gene is TRBV11-3, the J gene TRBJ2-7; 8 bases map to TRBD2. Germline trimming cut 5 bases from V and 5 bases from J; bases unmatched to any gene: 5. The CDR3 totals 13 residues. CDR1 is SGHNT, CDR2 YENEEA, per germline. DNA of the CDR3: TGTGCCAGCAGCCAGGGACTAGATGACGAGCAGTACTTC. Protein sequence: CASSQGLDDEQYF. Full variable domain (outside the CDR3, taken from reference TRBV11-3 and TRBJ2-7): EAGVVQSPRYKIIEKKQPVAFWCNPISGHNTLYWYLQNLGQGPELLIRYENEEAVDDSQLPKDRFSAERLKGVDSTLKIQPAELGDSAVYLCASSQGLDDEQYFGPGTRLTVT.

CDR3 nucleotide sequence: TGTGCCAGCAGTGGCCCCCCGGGAGCGTCGAATGAGCAGTTCTTC. This codes for CASSGPPGASNEQFF. This chain uses TRBV2 with TRBJ2-1; perhaps TRBD2 as D (6 bases). The CDR3 is made up of 15 amino acids. The V gene lost 4 bases and the J gene lost 7 bases, with 17 bases spanning the gap. Looked up from germline, CDR1 is SNHLY and CDR2 is FYNNEI.

The V call is TRBV7-2, the J call TRBJ2-5; TRBD1 aligns across 9 bases. The CDR3 extends over 14 amino acids. V lost 6 bases to trimming and J lost 2 bases; unmatched junction nucleotides: 4. Germline CDR1 SGHTA, CDR2 FQGNSA. The CDR3 region is CASRRGQGQETQYF. The DNA for the CDR3 is TGTGCCAGCAGGAGGGGACAGGGTCAAGAGACCCAGTACTTC.

The rearrangement links TRBV6-5 to TRBJ1-4, with 8 nucleotides matching TRBD1. The CDR3 contains 14 residues. Germline V CDR1 and CDR2: MNHEY, SVGAGI. Losses at the gene ends were 7 bases for V and 8 bases for J; bases not matched to a gene: 9. CDR3 region: CASKRGTGTEKLFF. Here the CDR3 DNA reads TGTGCCAGCAAGAGGGGGACAGGCACGGAAAAACTGTTTTTT.

The CDR3 here is CASRGGGGRTSEAFF. The CDR3 nucleotides read TGTGCCAGCCGGGGAGGGGGGGGAAGGACTTCTGAAGCTTTCTTT. This chain uses TRBV6-5 with TRBJ1-1; possible D gene TRBD1, 6 bases. V was cut by 8 bases and J by 6 bases, with 22 bases left in between. The CDR3 runs 15 residues. The germline CDR1 and CDR2 sequences are MNHEY and SVGAGI.

The chain joins TRBV4-1 to TRBJ1-4; D possibly corresponds to TRBD1 (6 bases). Between the trimmed V and J ends, which lost 4 bases and 6 bases, there was a span of 12 bases. The CDR3 runs 14 residues. In germline, CDR1 is MGHRA, CDR2 YSYEKL. The CDR3 protein is CASSRTEGDEKLFF. The CDR3 DNA reads as TGCGCCAGCAGCCGGACAGAGGGGGATGAAAAACTGTTTTTT.

V and J are TRBV24-1 and TRBJ2-3; D may be TRBD1 (5 bases). V was pared by 2 bases and J by 13 bases, with 12 bases between. Germline V gives CDR1 KGHDR, CDR2 SFDVKD. There are 12 residues in the CDR3. CDR3 sequence (DNA): TGTGCCACCAGTGATTCAGGACAACTGGAGTATTTT. Translated: CATSDSGQLEYF.

The chain couples TRBV27 to TRBJ1-2; D is uncertain. The CDR3 covers 11 residues. The V gene lost 6 bases and the J gene lost 3 bases, with 5 bases spanning the gap. CDR1 and CDR2 (germline): MNHEY, SMNVEV (reference sequence). The DNA of the CDR3 is TGTGCCAGCAGGGGGTACTATGGCTACACCTTC. It is translated as CASRGYYGYTF.

This clone appeared a single time. The chain combines TRBV2 with TRBJ2-3, with D perhaps matching TRBD1 or TRBD2 (6 bases each). The CDR3 has 14 residues. Trimming removed 9 bases from V and 2 bases from J, with 15 bases in between. Germline V gene data show CDR1 as SNHLY and CDR2 as FYNNEI. The CDR3 sequence: CARGGLSPTDTQYF. The CDR3 nucleotides are TGTGCCAGAGGGGGACTCTCCCCCACAGATACGCAGTATTTT.

The V gene is TRBV10-2, the J gene TRBJ2-1; 7 bases align to TRBD1. This CDR3 region has 14 residues. After removal of 3 bases from V and 8 bases from J, the junction contained 7 bases not matched to a gene. In germline, CDR1 is WSHSY, CDR2 SAAADI. The CDR3 nucleotides are TGCGCCAGCAGTGAATCGACAGGGCTAGATGAGCAGTTCTTC. This codes for CASSESTGLDEQFF.

This clone was observed once. The chain is built from TRBV14 and TRBJ2-2; 9 bases are a match to TRBD1. Losses at the gene ends were 4 bases for V and 6 bases for J; bases not matched to a gene: 6. The germline gives CDR1 SGHDN, CDR2 FVKESK. The CDR3 spans 15 residues. Here the CDR3 reads CASSPGQGFPGELFF. CDR3 coding DNA: TGTGCCAGCAGCCCAGGACAGGGGTTTCCCGGGGAGCTGTTTTTT. The full variable domain, with the rest looked up from reference TRBV14 and TRBJ2-2, is EAGVTQFPSHSVIEKGQTVTLRCDPISGHDNLYWYRRVMGKEIKFLLHFVKESKQDESGMPNNRFLAERTGGTYSTLKVQPAELEDSGVYFCASSPGQGFPGELFFGEGSRLTVL.

This clone was counted once. V gene TRBV14 combines with J gene TRBJ2-7, with D perhaps matching TRBD2 (5 bases). The CDR3 has 12 amino acids. The germline V and J ends were trimmed by 0 bases and 8 bases, with 8 bases remaining between them. CDR1 is SGHDN, CDR2 FVKESK, per germline. CDR3 loop: CASSQDWRKQYF. CDR3 nucleotide sequence: TGTGCCAGCAGCCAAGATTGGAGGAAGCAGTACTTC.

The rearrangement uses TRBV12-1 and TRBJ1-4. TRBV12-1 is classified as a pseudogene. The CDR3 is made up of 11 amino acids. The CDR3 loop is CASTLGEKLFF. In DNA form, the CDR3 reads TGTGCCAGCACCCTGGGGGAAAAACTGTTTTTT.

This chain joins TRBV2 and TRBJ1-1, with no clear D. The CDR3 has 10 amino acids. The germline V and J ends were trimmed by 4 bases and 6 bases, with 3 bases remaining between them. CDR1 SNHLY and CDR2 FYNNEI come from the germline V gene. As DNA, the CDR3 is TGTGCCAGCAGTGTTTCTGAAGCTTTCTTT. This translates into CASSVSEAFF.

This chain connects TRBV10-2 to TRBJ2-1; TRBD1 aligns across 8 bases. CDR3 length equals 14 residues. With V trimmed by 8 bases and J by 7 bases, 10 bases remained unmatched. Germline V gene sequence: CDR1 WSHSY, CDR2 SAAADI. For the CDR3, the DNA is TGCGCCAGCTTCGCGGGACAGGCCCCTAATGAGCAGTTCTTC. Translation gives CASFAGQAPNEQFF.

The gene calls are TRBV28 and TRBJ2-2; D may be TRBD1 (6 bases). Germline V gene sequence: CDR1 MDHEN, CDR2 SYDVKM. The germline V and J ends were trimmed by 2 bases and 3 bases, with 19 bases remaining between them. This CDR3 contains 18 residues. CDR3 nucleotide sequence: TGTGCCAGCAGTTTAGACTACGGGACAACTACTTACACCGGGGAGCTGTTTTTT. It specifies CASSLDYGTTTYTGELFF.

The chain links TRBV9 to TRBJ2-5; 8 bases align to TRBD1. CDR1 SGDLS and CDR2 YYNGEE come from the germline V gene. The J segment lost 5 bases and the V segment lost 4 bases, leaving 7 bases of the junction unmatched. The CDR3 is made up of 14 amino acids. The CDR3 nucleotides read TGTGCCAGCAGCCCAGGGGGCTCTGGGGAGACCCAGTACTTC. It specifies CASSPGGSGETQYF.

This clone occurred once. This chain connects TRBV6-6 to TRBJ1-5, with no clear D. CDR1 and CDR2 from the germline V gene are MNHNY and SVGAGI (reference sequence). This CDR3 contains 14 residues. Trimming removed 7 bases from V and 0 bases from J, with 10 bases in between. The CDR3 loop reads CASIWEGSNQPQHF. CDR3 nucleotide sequence: TGTGCCAGCATTTGGGAGGGTAGCAATCAGCCCCAGCATTTT.

The gene calls are TRBV27 and TRBJ2-7; the D gene could be TRBD1 or TRBD2 (5 bases each). The CDR3 has 16 amino acids. Trimming cost V 5 bases and J 6 bases, with 23 bases left between them. Per germline, CDR1 MNHEY and CDR2 SMNVEV (reference sequence). CDR3 sequence: CASSLLPGTSAVEQYF. DNA for the CDR3: TGTGCCAGCAGTCTCCTCCCCGGGACCAGCGCCGTCGAGCAGTACTTC.

V gene TRBV28 combines with J gene TRBJ1-1; D is uncertain. V was trimmed by 3 bases and J by 4 bases, leaving 9 bases between them. Germline assignment: CDR1 MDHEN and CDR2 SYDVKM. The CDR3 loop spans 13 amino acids. CDR3 nucleotide sequence: TGTGCCAGCAGTTTGGAGGGTCGCACTGAAGCTTTCTTT. Its protein product is CASSLEGRTEAFF.

This clone was observed once. CDR3 in amino acids: CAWSVMMNTEAFF. In nucleotides, the CDR3 is TGTGCCTGGAGTGTTATGATGAACACTGAAGCTTTCTTT. This sequence joins TRBV30 and TRBJ1-1, with D uncertain. Germline CDR1 and CDR2: GTSNPN and SVGIG (reference sequence). Trimming removed 0 bases at V and 0 bases at J, with 5 bases between. CDR3 size: 13 residues. The complete variable domain, with remaining parts taken from reference TRBV30 and TRBJ1-1, reads SQTIHQWPATLVQPVGSPLSLECTVEGTSNPNLYWYRQAAGRGLQLLFYSVGIGQISSEVPQNLSASRPQDRQFILSSKKLLLSDSGFYLCAWSVMMNTEAFFGQGTRLTVV.

This clone came up once. The chain combines TRBV6-5 with TRBJ2-7, with TRBD2 matching over 9 bases. V shed 0 bases and J 7 bases; nucleotides not matched to a gene: 7. The CDR3 runs to 15 residues. The germline V gene encodes CDR1 MNHEY and CDR2 SVGAGI. The CDR3 region has the DNA TGTGCCAGCAGTTACTCGATTAGCGGGAGAACAGAGCAGTACTTC. This sequence encodes CASSYSISGRTEQYF.

The gene calls are TRBV5-1 and TRBJ1-1; maybe TRBD1 (5 bases). Germline CDR1 and CDR2: SGHRS and YFSETQ. V was pared by 0 bases and J by 1 base, with 7 bases between. The CDR3 consists of 14 residues. The CDR3 DNA sequence: TGCGCCAGCAGCTTGGAAAGGGGGAACACTGAAGCTTTCTTT. As protein: CASSLERGNTEAFF.

The sample holds a few counts of this clone. The V call is TRBV2, the J call TRBJ2-3; the D gene is possibly TRBD1 (6 bases). V was clipped by 7 bases and J by 2 bases, with 13 bases between them. The CDR3 spans 14 residues. CDR1 is SNHLY and CDR2 is FYNNEI in the germline V gene. The CDR3 reads CASNRDTSTDTQYF. For the CDR3, the DNA is TGTGCCAGCAACCGGGACACTTCCACAGATACGCAGTATTTT. The variable domain in full, completed from reference TRBV2 and TRBJ2-3, reads EPEVTQTPSHQVTQMGQEVILRCVPISNHLYFYWYRQILGQKVEFLVSFYNNEISEKSEIFDDQFSVERPDGSNFTLKIRSTKLEDSAMYFCASNRDTSTDTQYFGPGTRLTVL.

This clone has a single count. V is TRBV12-5 and J is TRBJ1-2, with 9 bases lining up with TRBD1. The junction had 18 bases not matched to a gene; V was cut back by 7 bases and J by 0 bases. This CDR3 is 19 amino acids long. Looked up from germline, CDR1 is LGHNT and CDR2 is FRNRAP. Here the CDR3 reads CASASTQGQGRPTNYGYTF. CDR3 nucleotides: TGTGCTAGTGCCTCAACTCAGGGACAGGGAAGGCCTACTAACTATGGCTACACCTTC.

The CDR3 region is CATSKTGRGNQPQHF. Written as DNA, the CDR3 is TGTGCCACCAGCAAGACAGGGAGGGGCAATCAGCCCCAGCATTTT. The chain is built from TRBV15 and TRBJ1-5; TRBD1 aligns across 7 bases. Unmatched junction bases numbered 5, after V lost 4 bases and J lost 2 bases. CDR3 length: 15 residues. CDR1 is LNHNV, CDR2 YYDKDF, per germline (reference sequence).

CDR3 bases: TGTGCCAGCAGCTTAGGAGGGGTTGCCACAGATACGCAGTATTTT. It codes for CASSLGGVATDTQYF. The chain has TRBV7-2 and TRBJ2-3; either TRBD1 or TRBD2 may fit D (5 bases each). Germline V CDR1 and CDR2: SGHTA, FQGNSA. CDR3 length: 15 residues. Trimming took 1 base from V and 2 from J, leaving 10 bases between them.